Listed here are 21 T cell receptor beta chains from one sample, sequenced in a study of blood T cell repertoires in COVID-19 (dated by TCRdb to 2018 to 2021). Libraries were prepared through the immunoSEQ multiplex PCR assay. This is the immuneACCESS table as TCRdb keeps it, with only in-frame sequences that have V and J called. A part of the clones is gone; compared with another copy, unresolved V genes explain less than half, and the rest is unexplained. The sample has about 220,000 clones on record, around 81% of them singletons. Clones ranked in the top ten supply under 8.5% of the sample. Sample: peripheral blood. Every receptor here comes from a woman in her 70s with acute or convalescent COVID-19.

The V and J genes are TRBV9 and TRBJ2-1; 8 positions match TRBD1. The germline V gene has CDR1 SGDLS and CDR2 YYNGEE. This CDR3 comprises 18 residues. The V and J ends lost 4 bases and 3 bases, in that order; junction bases with no gene match: 15. The CDR3 reads CASSPRGNTGGGYNEQFF. For the CDR3, the DNA is TGTGCCAGCAGCCCTAGAGGGAATACAGGGGGAGGCTACAATGAGCAGTTCTTC.

V gene TRBV6-5 combines with J gene TRBJ1-2; 8 bases align to TRBD1. In germline, CDR1 is MNHEY, CDR2 SVGAGI. This CDR3 is built from 14 residues. Germline trimming cut 2 bases from V and 8 bases from J; bases unmatched to any gene: 7. The CDR3 reads CASSYSKTGVGYTF. In DNA, the CDR3 is TGTGCCAGCAGTTACAGTAAGACAGGGGTAGGCTACACCTTC.

The genes are TRBV5-1 and TRBJ1-1, with D maybe TRBD1 (5 bases). Trimming stripped 1 base from V and 1 base from J, with 8 bases between. CDR1 is SGHRS and CDR2 is YFSETQ in the germline V gene. The CDR3 covers 14 residues. The CDR3 region is CASSLNDRNTEAFF. DNA for the CDR3: TGCGCCAGCAGCTTGAATGACAGGAACACTGAAGCTTTCTTT.

The CDR3: CASSQDVGRREQYF. DNA for the CDR3: TGTGCCAGCAGCCAAGATGTGGGGCGCCGCGAGCAGTACTTC. The gene calls are TRBV4-2 and TRBJ2-7; perhaps TRBD1 as D (5 bases). Trimming cost V 0 bases and J 6 bases, with 12 bases left between them. CDR1 is LGHNA, CDR2 YNFKEQ, per germline. The CDR3 length is 14 residues.

This chain connects TRBV27 to TRBJ2-3; the D is unclear. The germline gives CDR1 MNHEY, CDR2 SMNVEV (reference sequence). V dropped 6 bases and J dropped 3 bases, with 10 bases sitting between them. The CDR3 runs to 13 residues. The CDR3 spells CASSLTRTDTQYF. DNA of the CDR3: TGTGCCAGCAGCCTAACCCGAACAGATACGCAGTATTTT.

The chain is built from TRBV5-1 and TRBJ1-2, with no clear D. Germline values: CDR1 SGHRS, CDR2 YFSETQ. V was shortened by 7 bases and J by 4 bases, with 23 bases between the two germline ends. The CDR3 contains 16 residues. CDR3 sequence reads: CASGEAGSIGSYGYTF. The CDR3 nucleotides are TGCGCCAGCGGTGAGGCAGGCTCCATCGGGAGCTATGGCTACACCTTC.

This chain links TRBV4-1 with TRBJ1-6; maybe TRBD1 (5 bases). Per germline, CDR1 MGHRA and CDR2 YSYEKL. Trimming removed 0 bases from V and 6 bases from J, with 12 bases in between. The CDR3 length is 16 residues. The CDR3 loop reads CASSQEAGGTNSPLHF. The CDR3 nucleotides are TGCGCCAGCAGCCAAGAGGCCGGGGGTACTAATTCACCCCTCCACTTT.

There are a few counts of this clone. The chain employs TRBV7-2 and TRBJ1-1; TRBD1 agrees at 9 bases. CDR1 and CDR2 (germline): SGHTA, FQGNSA. V was clipped by 5 bases and J by 4 bases; unmatched bases: 8. The CDR3 has 15 residues. The CDR3 loop reads CASSIVQGAGTEAFF. CDR3 nucleotide sequence: TGTGCCAGCAGCATCGTACAGGGGGCTGGCACTGAAGCTTTCTTT.

This chain uses TRBV5-5 with TRBJ2-7; D call uncertain. Germline CDR1 SGHKS, CDR2 YYEKEE (reference sequence). This CDR3 has 14 amino acids. V gave up 4 bases and J gave up 2 bases, with 13 bases separating them. The CDR3 region is CASSTRPGPYEQYF. The CDR3 DNA is TGTGCCAGCAGCACCCGCCCGGGTCCCTACGAGCAGTACTTC.

The J gene is TRBJ1-4, the V gene TRBV4-1, with D hard to call. Per the germline V gene, CDR1 is MGHRA and CDR2 is YSYEKL. Trimming left V 0 bases short and J 8 bases short, with 10 bases between. This CDR3 region has 14 residues. The CDR3: CASSQEPQQEKLFF. As DNA, the CDR3 is TGCGCCAGCAGCCAAGAGCCTCAACAGGAAAAACTGTTTTTT.

The genes are TRBV5-6 and TRBJ1-6, with a weak D call TRBD1 (5 bases). Germline CDR1 and CDR2: SGHDT and YYEEEE. V was pared by 4 bases and J by 8 bases, with 19 bases between. The length of the CDR3 is 16 residues. CDR3 loop: CASSLRGTRFHSPLHF. The CDR3 DNA follows: TGTGCCAGCAGCCTGCGGGGGACGAGATTCCATTCACCCCTCCACTTT.

This rearrangement joins TRBV11-2 to TRBJ2-3, with 7 bases lining up with TRBD2. Germline loops: CDR1 SGHAT, CDR2 FQNNGV. The CDR3 has 12 amino acids. With V trimmed by 5 bases and J by 6 bases, 2 bases remained unmatched. CDR3 nucleotide sequence: TGTGCCAGCAGCGCCGGGGGGGATACGCAGTATTTT. Translation gives CASSAGGDTQYF.

The chain carries TRBV18 and TRBJ2-5; 10 nucleotides align to TRBD2. The ends lost 3 bases at V and 4 bases at J; junction bases unmatched: 8. CDR1 is KGHSH, CDR2 LQKENI, per germline. This CDR3 region has 16 residues. The CDR3 sequence is CASSPGLAATSETQYF. For the CDR3, the DNA is TGTGCCAGCTCACCCGGACTAGCGGCGACCTCAGAGACCCAGTACTTC.

The chain uses TRBV20-1 and TRBJ1-1; no clear D gene. This CDR3 is 10 amino acids long. With 7 bases removed from V and 3 bases from J, the gap between germline ends came to 6 bases. Germline V gives CDR1 DFQATT, CDR2 SNEGSKA (reference sequence). CDR3 sequence reads: CSDGDTEAFF. The CDR3 DNA sequence: TGCAGTGACGGGGACACTGAAGCTTTCTTT.

V and J are TRBV14 and TRBJ1-2; TRBD1 aligns across 9 bases. Germline-derived CDR1 and CDR2 are SGHDN and FVKESK. V lost 2 bases, J lost 5 bases, and 6 bases stayed unmatched. The length of the CDR3 is 15 residues. The CDR3 bases are TGTGCCAGCAGCCAACTACGGGGGACAGGGTATGGCTACACCTTC. Translation gives CASSQLRGTGYGYTF.

For this clone: The same CDR3 also results from other DNA sequences found in this sample. The chain is built from TRBV2 and TRBJ1-1; 10 bases agree with TRBD1. Trimming cost V 8 bases and J 0 bases; bases outside gene matches: 3. CDR1 SNHLY and CDR2 FYNNEI come from the germline V gene. This CDR3 is 14 amino acids long. DNA of the CDR3: TGTGCCAGCCGGGACAGGGGTCTGAACACTGAAGCTTTCTTT. Protein: CASRDRGLNTEAFF.

The genes are TRBV29-1 and TRBJ1-1; tentative D call: TRBD1 (5 bases). Germline-derived CDR1 and CDR2 are SQVTM and ANQGSEA. Trimming took off 4 bases at V and 6 bases at J, with 18 bases between the two ends. The CDR3 extends over 14 amino acids. The CDR3 loop reads CSVASDTLDPEAFF. CDR3 DNA sequence: TGCAGCGTTGCCTCGGACACCCTCGACCCTGAAGCTTTCTTT.

V usage is TRBV12-3 or TRBV12-4 and J usage is TRBJ2-3, with D hard to call. This CDR3 is 13 amino acids long. Trimming stripped 6 bases from V and 2 bases from J, with 9 bases between. The CDR3 here is CASSPVITDTQYF. CDR3 nucleotides: TGTGCCAGCAGCCCGGTTATCACAGATACGCAGTATTTT.

This clone was observed a few times. The chain carries TRBV19 and TRBJ2-2; a possible D gene is TRBD1 (6 bases). Germline V gene lookup returns CDR1 LNHDA and CDR2 SQIVND (reference sequence). This CDR3 contains 17 residues. V lost 4 bases, J lost 3 bases, and 18 bases lay in between. Here the CDR3 reads CASSTPNRDLDTGELFF. As DNA, the CDR3 is TGTGCCAGTAGTACCCCCAACAGGGATCTAGACACCGGGGAGCTGTTTTTT. Full variable domain (remainder filled in from reference TRBV19 and TRBJ2-2): DGGITQSPKYLFRKEGQNVTLSCEQNLNHDAMYWYRQDPGQGLRLIYYSQIVNDFQKGDIAEGYSVSREKKESFPLTVTSAQKNPTAFYLCASSTPNRDLDTGELFFGEGSRLTVL.

The rearrangement joins TRBV25-1 to TRBJ1-1; 10 nucleotides align to TRBD1. The V segment lost 5 bases and the J segment 1 base; nucleotides outside the gene matches: 13. The CDR3 spans 18 residues. Germline-derived CDR1 and CDR2 are MGHDK and SYGVNS. CDR3 nucleotide sequence: TGTGCCAGCAGTCAGTTTCCCGGACAGGGGGGGACGAACACTGAAGCTTTCTTT. Its translation is CASSQFPGQGGTNTEAFF. Full variable domain (rest looked up from reference TRBV25-1 and TRBJ1-1): EADIYQTPRYLVIGTGKKITLECSQTMGHDKMYWYQQDPGMELHLIHYSYGVNSTEKGDLSSESTVSRIRTEHFPLTLESARPSHTSQYLCASSQFPGQGGTNTEAFFGQGTRLTVV.

The CDR3 nucleotides are TGTGCCATCAGTGAGTTTGACGCTGTAGACAGTAATAATTCACCCCTCCACTTT. Protein sequence: CAISEFDAVDSNNSPLHF. The rearrangement uses TRBV10-3 and TRBJ1-6; the D gene is possibly TRBD1 (5 bases). Trimming shortened V by 1 base and J by 5 bases, and 18 bases separated the two germline ends. The CDR3 extends over 18 amino acids. The germline V gene encodes CDR1 ENHRY and CDR2 SYGVKD.